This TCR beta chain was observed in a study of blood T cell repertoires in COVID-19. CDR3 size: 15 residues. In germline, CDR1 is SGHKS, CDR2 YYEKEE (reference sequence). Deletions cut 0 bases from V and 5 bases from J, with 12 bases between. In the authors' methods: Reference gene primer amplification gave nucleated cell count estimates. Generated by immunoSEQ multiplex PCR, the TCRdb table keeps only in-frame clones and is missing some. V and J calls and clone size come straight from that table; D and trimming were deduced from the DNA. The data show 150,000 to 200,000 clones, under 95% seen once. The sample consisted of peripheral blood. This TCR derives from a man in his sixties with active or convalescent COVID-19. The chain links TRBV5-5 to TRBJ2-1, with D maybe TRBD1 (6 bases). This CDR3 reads CASSLDPGTNNEQFF. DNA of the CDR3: TGTGCCAGCAGCTTGGACCCCGGGACAAACAATGAGCAGTTCTTC.